The clone carrying this T cell receptor beta chain was detected many times. V dropped 5 bases and J dropped 5 bases, with 15 bases sitting between them. CDR3 length equals 13 residues. Germline V gives CDR1 GTSNPN, CDR2 SVGIG (reference sequence). These data are taken from a study of regulatory T cells in long-lasting Graves disease. Sample time point: newly diagnosed GD, antithyroid drugs for less than 3 months. Preparation of the TCR library used RNA extracted from PBMCs. Combining iRepertoire HTBI primers with Arm-PCR of CDR3 regions, the authors built TCR beta libraries. Using its own MiXCR run on the multiplex PCR reads, TCRdb lists one record per CDR3 protein. Among about 400,000 distinct CDR3 sequences listed, 14% to 15% were seen once. This sample was also put to use in a study of T cells in Graves' hyperthyroidism and ophthalmopathy. That paper adds: Exclusion criteria comprised uncontrolled infection, other autoimmune disease, pregnancy or lactation.

The TCR originated in a middle-aged woman with Graves disease. The chain couples TRBV30 to TRBJ2-5; D tentatively reads TRBD1 or TRBD2 (5 bases each). The sequences come from peripheral blood mononuclear cells (PBMCs), collected at new diagnosis, from a patient treated with antithyroid drugs. The CDR3 nucleotides are TGTGCCTGGGAGGGGAACCGTGGTGAGACCCAGTACTTC. It codes for CAWEGNRGETQYF. Drawing the rest from reference TRBV30 and TRBJ2-5, the complete variable domain is SQTIHQWPATLVQPVGSPLSLECTVEGTSNPNLYWYRQAAGRGLQLLFYSVGIGQISSEVPQNLSASRPQDRQFILSSKKLLLSDSGFYLCAWEGNRGETQYFGPGTRLLVL.